This TCR beta chain comes out of a study of control samples from healthy donors and cancer patients. The data were produced by immunoSEQ multiplex PCR, yet TCRdb's version contains in-frame clones alone and is incomplete. The sample has about 82,000 clones; about 94% are singletons. CDR3 size: 16 residues. V was shortened by 8 bases and J by 5 bases, with 24 bases between the two germline ends. CDR1 is LNHDA and CDR2 is SQIVND in the germline V gene (reference sequence). This clone showed up just once. This rearrangement joins TRBV19 to TRBJ1-1; possible D gene TRBD1, 5 bases. The source is a woman between 18 and 30 years old in good health. The material sequenced was blood. The CDR3 DNA sequence: TGTGCCAGTCACCTTGGGACGGACGGAAGGTATACTGAAGCTTTCTTT. It specifies CASHLGTDGRYTEAFF.